This T cell receptor beta chain was captured in a study of radiotherapy plus CTLA-4 blockade in lung cancer. General study findings and limits: Some TCR clones had been derived from tumors. These clones expanded in peripheral blood after radiotherapy plus ipilimumab.

Sequencing used immunoSEQ multiplex PCR; TCRdb keeps in-frame clones, though not all of them. The profile shows about 56,000 clones, roughly 80% of them singletons. As regards this clone: What it binds is unknown.

The clonotype was recovered from a human donor with non-small cell lung cancer who had a complete response to radiotherapy plus ipilimumab. Sequences were derived from peripheral blood, sampled from a patient treated with radiotherapy plus ipilimumab.

The CDR3 region is CASSPRTGVGYTF. DNA of the CDR3: TGTGCCAGCAGCCCACGGACAGGGGTCGGCTACACCTTC. This chain joins TRBV5-4 and TRBJ1-2; 9 bases align to TRBD1. The CDR3 covers 13 residues. Per the germline V gene, CDR1 is SGHNT and CDR2 is YYREEE (reference sequence). V lost 4 bases, J lost 8 bases, and 6 bases stayed unmatched.